The clone carrying this TCR beta chain was picked up a small number of times. Its antigen is as yet unknown. This entry is derived from a study of naive and memory T cell subsets. Documented treatment: skin biopsy from PPD injection site in Mantoux-positive individual. An oligonucleotide containing a UMI was ligated to the 3' end of TCR cDNA. Individuals with a positive Mantoux test gave biopsies from PPD-injected skin. Study outcomes and limitations: Both skin biopsy types reportedly yielded TCRs, tuberculin sites far more.

The SP2 primer and nested alpha and beta constant region primers amplified ligated cDNA in four rounds. TCRdb reprocessed the UMI-ligation and nested PCR reads via MiXCR and lists one record per CDR3 protein. The sample lists 25,000 to 35,000 distinct CDR3 sequences, 6.7% occurring once. The CDR3 covers 16 residues. The V gene lost 0 bases and the J gene lost 4 bases, with 18 bases spanning the gap. CDR1 DFQATT and CDR2 SNEGSKA come from the germline V gene (reference sequence). Sequencing used skin, obtained from a tuberculin skin test site. This receptor was obtained from an adult in good health. J is TRBJ2-5 and V is TRBV20-1, with D perhaps TRBD2 (7 bases). DNA for the CDR3: TGCAGTGCTAGAGATTTTGCGGGGGCCCCGGGAGAGACCCAGTACTTC. Translated: CSARDFAGAPGETQYF.